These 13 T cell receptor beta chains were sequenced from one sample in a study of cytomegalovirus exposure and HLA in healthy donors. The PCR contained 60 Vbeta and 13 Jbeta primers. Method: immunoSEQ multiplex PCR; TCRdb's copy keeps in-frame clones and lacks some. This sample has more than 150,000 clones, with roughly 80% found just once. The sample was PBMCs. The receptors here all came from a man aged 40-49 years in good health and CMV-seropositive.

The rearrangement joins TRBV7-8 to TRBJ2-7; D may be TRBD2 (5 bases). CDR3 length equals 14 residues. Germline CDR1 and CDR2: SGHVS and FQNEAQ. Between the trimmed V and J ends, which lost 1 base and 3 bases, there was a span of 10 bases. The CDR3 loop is CASSLGGLGYEQYF. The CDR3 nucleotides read TGTGCCAGCAGCTTAGGAGGGCTCGGCTACGAGCAGTACTTC.

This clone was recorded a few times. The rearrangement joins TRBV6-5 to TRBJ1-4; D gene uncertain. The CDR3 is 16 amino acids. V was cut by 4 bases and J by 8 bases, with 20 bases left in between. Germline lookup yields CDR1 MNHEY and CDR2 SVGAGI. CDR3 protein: CASSSPLSGGGEKLFF. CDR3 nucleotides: TGTGCCAGCAGTTCCCCCTTATCCGGCGGTGGCGAAAAACTGTTTTTT.

The CDR3 spells CASRTTGQNTEAFF. For the CDR3, the DNA is TGTGCCAGCAGGACAACAGGGCAGAACACTGAAGCTTTCTTT. The chain links TRBV27 to TRBJ1-1; D may be TRBD1 (6 bases). Germline CDR1 and CDR2: MNHEY and SMNVEV (reference sequence). V was shortened by 6 bases and J by 1 base, with 12 bases between the two germline ends. The CDR3 spans 14 residues.

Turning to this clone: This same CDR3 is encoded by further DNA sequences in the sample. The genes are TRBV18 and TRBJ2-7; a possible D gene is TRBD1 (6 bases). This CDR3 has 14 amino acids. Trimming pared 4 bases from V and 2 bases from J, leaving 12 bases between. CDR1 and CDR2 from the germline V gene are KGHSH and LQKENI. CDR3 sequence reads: CASSHGQTAYEQYF. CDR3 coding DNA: TGTGCCAGCTCACACGGACAGACGGCCTACGAGCAGTACTTC.

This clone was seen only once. The CDR3 loop is CASSLKGGQGRGDNYGYTF. DNA of the CDR3: TGTGCCAGCAGCTTAAAGGGTGGACAGGGAAGAGGGGATAACTATGGCTACACCTTC. The chain couples TRBV7-2 to TRBJ1-2; 8 bases are shared with TRBD1. Germline trimming cut 2 bases from V and 1 base from J; bases unmatched to any gene: 15. CDR3 size: 19 residues. The germline V gene encodes CDR1 SGHTA and CDR2 FQGNSA.

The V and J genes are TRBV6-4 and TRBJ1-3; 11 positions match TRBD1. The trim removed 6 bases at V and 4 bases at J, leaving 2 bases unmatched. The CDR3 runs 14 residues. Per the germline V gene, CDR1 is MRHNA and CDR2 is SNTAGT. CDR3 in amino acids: CASRDRGQGNTIYF. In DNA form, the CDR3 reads TGTGCCAGCAGGGACAGGGGGCAAGGAAACACCATATATTTT.

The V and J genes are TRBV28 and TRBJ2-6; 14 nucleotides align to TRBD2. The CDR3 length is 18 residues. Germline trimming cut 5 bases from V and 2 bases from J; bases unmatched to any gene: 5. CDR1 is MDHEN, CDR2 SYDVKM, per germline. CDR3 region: CASSPATSGGAGANVLTF. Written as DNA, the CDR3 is TGTGCCAGCAGTCCCGCGACTAGCGGGGGGGCTGGGGCCAACGTCCTGACTTTC.

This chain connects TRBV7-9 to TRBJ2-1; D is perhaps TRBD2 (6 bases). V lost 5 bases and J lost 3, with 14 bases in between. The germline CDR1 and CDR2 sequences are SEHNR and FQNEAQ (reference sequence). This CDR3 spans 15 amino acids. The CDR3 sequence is CASSQDYTIYNEQFF. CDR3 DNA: TGTGCCAGCAGCCAGGACTATACTATCTACAATGAGCAGTTCTTC.

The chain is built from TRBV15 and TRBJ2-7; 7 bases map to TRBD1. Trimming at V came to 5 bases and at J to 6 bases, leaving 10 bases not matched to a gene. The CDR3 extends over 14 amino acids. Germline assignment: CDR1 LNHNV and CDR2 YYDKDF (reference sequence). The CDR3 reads CATSGDSLLGEQYF. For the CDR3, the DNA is TGTGCCACCAGCGGGGACAGCCTATTAGGCGAGCAGTACTTC.

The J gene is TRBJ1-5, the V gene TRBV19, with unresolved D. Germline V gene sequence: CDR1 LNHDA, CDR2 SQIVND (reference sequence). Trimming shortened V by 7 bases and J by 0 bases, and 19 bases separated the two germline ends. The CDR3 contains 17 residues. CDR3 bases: TGTGCCAGTACCCCGCGTGGGAGTGGGTTTAGCAATCAGCCCCAGCATTTT. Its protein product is CASTPRGSGFSNQPQHF.

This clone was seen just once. The CDR3 here is CASSVLAGDYNEQFF. CDR3 DNA sequence: TGCGCCAGCAGCGTCCTAGCGGGGGACTACAATGAGCAGTTCTTC. V gene TRBV5-1 combines with J gene TRBJ2-1; 10 bases align to TRBD2. The V gene's germline CDR1 is SGHRS and CDR2 YFSETQ. J gave up 3 bases and V 4 bases, and 4 bases lay outside the gene matches. The CDR3 spans 15 residues.

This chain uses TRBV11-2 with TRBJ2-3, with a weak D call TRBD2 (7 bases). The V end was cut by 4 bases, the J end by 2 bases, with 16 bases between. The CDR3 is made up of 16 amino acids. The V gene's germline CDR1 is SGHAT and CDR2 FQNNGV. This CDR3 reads CASSSEGGPVTDTQYF. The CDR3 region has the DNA TGTGCCAGCAGCTCGGAGGGGGGGCCGGTCACAGATACGCAGTATTTT.

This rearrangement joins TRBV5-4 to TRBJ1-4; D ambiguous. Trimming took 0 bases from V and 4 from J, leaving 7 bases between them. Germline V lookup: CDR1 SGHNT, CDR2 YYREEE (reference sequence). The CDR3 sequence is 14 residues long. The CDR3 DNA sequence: TGTGCCAGCAGCTTGGGGAGGGTTAATGAAAAACTGTTTTTT. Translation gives CASSLGRVNEKLFF.